This T cell receptor (beta chain) was captured in a study of T cell repertoires in cytomegalovirus infection. On this clonotype itself: Its antigen is as yet unknown.

The germline CDR1 and CDR2 sequences are SGHAT and FQNNGV. Losses at the gene ends were 3 bases for V and 0 bases for J; bases not matched to a gene: 15. CDR3 length: 21 residues. In TCRdb, the reads were re-called with MiXCR into one record per CDR3 protein. The sample lists about 470,000 distinct CDR3 sequences, about two fifths occurring once. The genes are TRBV11-2 and TRBJ2-3, with 13 nucleotides matching TRBD2. The specimen comprised cultured PBMCs, sampled from culture after CMV antigen stimulation. The clonotype comes from a human donor in good health (CMV status not recorded). Some clones in this sample may be carry-over from other donors' samples. The CDR3: CASSFQHPGLAGVPSTDTQYF. The CDR3 nucleotides read TGTGCCAGCAGCTTTCAGCATCCTGGACTAGCGGGAGTACCTAGCACAGATACGCAGTATTTT. Together with reference TRBV11-2 and TRBJ2-3, the CDR3 gives the full variable domain: EAGVAQSPRYKIIEKRQSVAFWCNPISGHATLYWYQQILGQGPKLLIQFQNNGVVDDSQLPKDRFSAERLKGVDSTLKIQPAKLEDSAVYLCASSFQHPGLAGVPSTDTQYFGPGTRLTVL.